This T cell receptor beta chain was documented in a study of blood T cell repertoires in COVID-19. Study-wide background: COVID-19 samples from acute and convalescent phases originated in the United States, Italy and Spain. Nucleic acid was either cDNA or gDNA, and it came from T cells, B-cell-depleted T cells, or PBMCs.

Germline values: CDR1 SEHNR, CDR2 FQNEAQ (reference sequence). The CDR3 runs to 14 residues. Deletions cut 2 bases from V and 2 bases from J, with 9 bases between. Original processing notes: Quantification of nucleated cells was approximated via reference gene primer amplification. Method: immunoSEQ multiplex PCR; TCRdb's copy keeps in-frame clones and lacks some. The D gene and trimming were derived from the DNA, and the V and J assignments and clone size from that table. The table has around 78,000 clones, 60% to 80% seen once. This chain links TRBV7-9 with TRBJ1-1; unclear D gene. Sequenced input: peripheral blood. The origin of this receptor is a human donor in a cohort sampled during active COVID-19. As DNA, the CDR3 is TGTGCCAGCAGCTTAAAGGCGGGAAACACTGAAGCTTTCTTT. Its protein is CASSLKAGNTEAFF.